These 25 T cell receptor beta chains were sequenced from one sample in a study of tumor-infiltrating lymphocytes in primary liver carcinoma. Each 20-30 mg portion of unsorted bulk tissue served as the source for co-extraction of RNA and DNA. TCR beta cDNA was made from approximately 500 ng total RNA with a constant-region primer. Three-round nested multiplex PCR performed with slightly modified ARM-PCR produced the TCR beta libraries. PCR rounds one and two used TRBV1-TRBV30 forward primers with a C-beta reverse primer for roughly 10 cycles each. TCRdb reprocessed the multiplex PCR reads via MiXCR and lists one record per CDR3 protein. Of 100,000 or so distinct CDR3 sequences in the sample, more than 60% were seen once. The source material was liver tumor tissue from sampling region 5. This sample's subset: tumor region T5, tumor centre. All receptors derive from a woman aged 55-69 years with primary liver carcinoma and hepatitis B virus infection.

This clonotype was recorded once. A junction end diverges from the germline sequence, so it may reflect a read error. This chain joins TRBV11-2 and TRBJ2-4, with 9 bases lining up with TRBD2. Germline V gene sequence: CDR1 SGHAT, CDR2 FQNNGV. There are 20 residues in the CDR3. CDR3 region: CASSSRLAVGTPPDKNTQYF. The DNA for the CDR3 is TGTGCCAGCAGCTCCAGACTAGCGGTAGGGACCCCCCCCGACAAAAACACTCAGTACTTC.

This clonotype has just a few counts. With a much larger clone just one base away, this may be a read error. The rearrangement joins TRBV29-1 to TRBJ2-2; D possibly corresponds to TRBD1 (6 bases). The germline V gene has CDR1 SQVTM and CDR2 ANQGSEA. Deletions cut 8 bases from V and 1 base from J, with 11 bases between. There are 13 residues in the CDR3. The CDR3 here is CSLATGNTGELFF. Here the CDR3 DNA reads TGCAGCCTTGCGACAGGGAACACCGGGGAGCTGTTTTTT.

As concerns this clonotype: A junction boundary mismatches the germline segment, possibly from a read error. This chain connects TRBV12-3 or TRBV12-4 to TRBJ2-3; 7 bases map to TRBD2. There are 16 residues in the CDR3. The CDR3 sequence is CASSDVEPGRAYTQYF. The DNA of the CDR3 is TGTGCCAGCAGTGATGTAGAGCCAGGGAGGGCCTATACACAGTATTTT.

The V call is TRBV12-3 or TRBV12-4, the J call TRBJ2-7; D remains ambiguous. The J call could be wrong; TRBJ2-5 is a better fit for the DNA end. The CDR3 loop spans 10 amino acids. CDR3 amino acids: CAGSLETQYF. The CDR3 coding sequence is TGTGCCGGTAGCCTAGAGACCCAGTACTTC.

This clonotype was seen ten or more times. The chain has TRBV4-1 and TRBJ2-2, with D unresolved. CDR1 is MGHRA, CDR2 YSYEKL, per germline. The CDR3 is made up of 16 amino acids. Trimming took off 0 bases at V and 5 bases at J, with 13 bases between the two ends. Here the CDR3 reads CASSQDQYSLTGELFF. The DNA for the CDR3 is TGCGCCAGCAGCCAAGATCAGTACAGTCTAACCGGGGAGCTGTTTTTT.

Details on this clonotype: Just one base apart from a much larger clone, this may be a read error. This chain uses TRBV2 with TRBJ2-5; D remains unclear. The V gene's germline CDR1 is SNHLY and CDR2 FYNNEI. Trimming left V 6 bases short and J 5 bases short, with 10 bases between. The CDR3 runs to 12 residues. CDR3 region: CASRHMPETQYF. The DNA for the CDR3 is TGTGCCAGCAGGCATATGCCGGAGACCCAGTACTTC.

Turning to this clonotype: No conserved phenylalanine or tryptophan is present at the end of the CDR3, so a read error is the likely explanation. V is TRBV11-2 and J is TRBJ2-3, with 11 bases aligning to TRBD2. The V gene's germline CDR1 is SGHAT and CDR2 FQNNGV. The CDR3 spans 17 residues. V gave up 5 bases and J gave up 10 bases; unmatched junction bases: 17. DNA for the CDR3: TGTGCCAGCAGCCAACCGGGACTAGCGGACCTCACATATGCGCAGTATCTT. Its protein is CASSQPGLADLTYAQYL.

This clonotype was recorded many times. The chain combines TRBV4-2 with TRBJ1-1; D gene ambiguous. There are 16 residues in the CDR3. The V gene lost 0 bases and the J gene lost 3 bases, with 14 bases spanning the gap. CDR1 and CDR2 from the germline V gene are LGHNA and YNFKEQ. CDR3 in DNA: TGTGCCAGCAGCCAAGATGTTTGGGGTATTTACACTGAAGCTTTCTTT. This gives the protein CASSQDVWGIYTEAFF.

This clonotype was observed many times. The chain couples TRBV29-1 to TRBJ2-3; 9 positions agree with TRBD1. CDR3 length: 12 residues. The germline gives CDR1 SQVTM, CDR2 ANQGSEA. V lost 4 bases, J lost 4 bases, and 0 bases stayed unmatched. CDR3 bases: TGCAGCGTTGGACAGGGGGCAGATACGCAGTATTTT. This translates into CSVGQGADTQYF.

This clonotype was detected a few times. This may stem from a read error, because a much larger clone lies one nucleotide away. This chain joins TRBV13 and TRBJ2-1; maybe TRBD1 (5 bases). The germline V gene encodes CDR1 PRHDT and CDR2 FYEKMQ (reference sequence). The CDR3 has 13 amino acids. The CDR3: CASSLGRANERFF. CDR3 bases: TGTGCCAGCAGCTTAGGCAGGGCCAATGAGCGGTTCTTC.

Notes on this clonotype: One end of the junction fails to match germline, which may point to a read error. The V call is TRBV5-1, the J call TRBJ2-1; D is uncertain. Germline CDR1 and CDR2: SGHRS and YFSETQ. CDR3 length: 14 residues. CDR3 nucleotides: TGCGCCAGCAGTTCATCAAGCTCCTACAATGAGCTGTTCTTC. This encodes CASSSSSSYNELFF.

This clonotype has only a few counts. The chain couples TRBV28 to TRBJ2-2, with D possibly matching TRBD1 (7 bases). V lost 6 bases and J 5 bases, leaving 19 bases between the germline ends. Germline values: CDR1 MDHEN, CDR2 SYDVKM. This CDR3 has 16 amino acids. CDR3 coding DNA: TGTGCCAGCAGCCTTGGGGCAGGGGGGTGGACCGGGGAGCTGTTTTTT. It yields the protein CASSLGAGGWTGELFF.

On this clonotype: Since a much larger clone is just one base distant, this may be a read error. V is TRBV19 and J is TRBJ2-2; D not certain. Looked up from germline, CDR1 is LNHDA and CDR2 is SQIVND (reference sequence). The CDR3 is 16 residues long. The CDR3 nucleotides read TGTGCCAGTCAGAAAGGTCGGGCCGAGAACACCAGGGAGCTGTTTTTT. Translated: CASQKGRAENTRELFF.

With regard to this clonotype: A much larger clonotype is one base distant, so this may be a read error. The chain has TRBV6-1 and TRBJ2-2; D is unclear. The V end lost 6 bases, the J end lost 0 bases, and 5 bases lay between the germline ends. CDR1 and CDR2 (germline): MNHNS, SASEGT. The CDR3 is 13 amino acids. The CDR3 here is CASRVSNTGELFF. In DNA form, the CDR3 reads TGTGCCAGCAGGGTGTCGAACACCGGGGAGCTGTTTTTT.

As regards this clonotype: A much larger clone sits a single nucleotide away, making a read error possible. The chain has TRBV5-1 and TRBJ1-4; no reliable D call. This CDR3 is built from 15 residues. Germline CDR1 reads SGHRS; CDR2 reads YFSETQ. This chain's CDR3 is CASSLDWGTNKKLFF. The CDR3 region has the DNA TGCGCCAGCAGCTTGGACTGGGGTACTAATAAAAAACTGTTTTTT.

Details on this clonotype: A much larger clone differs by one base, so this may be a read error. V usage is TRBV4-1 and J usage is TRBJ2-5; a weak D match, TRBD2 (6 bases). From germline, CDR1 is MGHRA and CDR2 YSYEKL. The V end was cut by 0 bases, the J end by 9 bases, with 14 bases between. The length of the CDR3 is 14 residues. The CDR3 DNA reads as TGCGCCAGCAGCCAAGATCGTTCGAGGGAGGCCCAGTACTTC. Translating gives CASSQDRSREAQYF.

Worth noting for this clonotype: Given the absence of the conserved phenylalanine or tryptophan at the CDR3 end, a read error is likely. Because the CDR3's place on the DNA is in doubt, the DNA is left out and the CDR3 is given as listed by TCRdb. CDR3 sequence: CASSLGNTGEQFL. The V gene is TRBV5-1, the J gene TRBJ2-2. CDR1 and CDR2 from the germline V gene are SGHRS and YFSETQ. The CDR3 is 13 amino acids long, termini counted.

The chain is built from TRBV11-2 and TRBJ1-2; no clear D. The germline gives CDR1 SGHAT, CDR2 FQNNGV. V lost 5 bases and J 7 bases, leaving 20 bases between the germline ends. CDR3 length: 15 residues. The CDR3 loop is CASSVRQVSSCGYTF. The CDR3 DNA is TGTGCCAGCAGCGTACGGCAGGTTTCTTCTTGTGGCTACACCTTC. Drawing the rest from reference TRBV11-2 and TRBJ1-2, the complete variable domain is EAGVAQSPRYKIIEKRQSVAFWCNPISGHATLYWYQQILGQGPKLLIQFQNNGVVDDSQLPKDRFSAERLKGVDSTLKIQPAKLEDSAVYLCASSVRQVSSCGYTFGSGTRLTVV.

A note on this clonotype: Given the absence of the conserved phenylalanine or tryptophan at the CDR3 end, a read error is likely. It is unclear where the CDR3 begins or ends on the DNA, so no DNA is shown, and the CDR3 is as TCRdb lists it. The chain uses TRBV11-3 and TRBJ2-7; the D call TRBD2 from the table was never checked on the DNA. The CDR3 length is 14 residues, termini included. Germline assignment: CDR1 SGHNT and CDR2 YENEEA. The CDR3 reads CASSLSGQEHELYY.

This clonotype has at least ten counts. The chain has TRBV5-6 and TRBJ1-2; TRBD1 might be the D (6 bases). V was pared by 2 bases and J by 4 bases, with 9 bases between. The CDR3 runs to 13 residues. Per the germline V gene, CDR1 is SGHDT and CDR2 is YYEEEE. DNA for the CDR3: TGTGCCAGCAGCTTAGGGGGGGCCTATGGCTACACCTTC. It translates to CASSLGGAYGYTF.

In regard to this clonotype: Given a much more abundant clone one base away, this may be a read error. The chain uses TRBV5-8 and TRBJ2-5; 12 bases fit TRBD2. Germline loops: CDR1 SGHTS, CDR2 YDEGEE. V gave up 0 bases and J gave up 8 bases; unmatched junction bases: 8. CDR3 size: 16 residues. The DNA of the CDR3 is TGTGCCAGCAGCTTGGGACTAGCGGGAGAGATGGATACCCAGTACTTC. Translating gives CASSLGLAGEMDTQYF.

A remark on this clonotype: Germline and junction disagree at one end, which may indicate a read error. V gene TRBV2 combines with J gene TRBJ2-3; D is undetermined. Germline CDR1 reads SNHLY; CDR2 reads FYNNEI. The CDR3 runs to 11 residues. The CDR3, as DNA: TGTGCCCGCAGTAGCACAGATACGCAGTATTTT. Its protein product is CARSSTDTQYF. Full variable domain (remainder filled in from reference TRBV2 and TRBJ2-3): EPEVTQTPSHQVTQMGQEVILRCVPISNHLYFYWYRQILGQKVEFLVSFYNNEISEKSEIFDDQFSVERPDGSNFTLKIRSTKLEDSAMYFCARSSTDTQYFGPGTRLTVL.

The chain recombines TRBV6-5 with TRBJ2-3; 12 nucleotides align to TRBD2. With V trimmed by 11 bases and J by 12 bases, 15 bases remained unmatched. The CDR3 loop spans 14 amino acids. Germline-derived CDR1 and CDR2 are MNHEY and SVGAGI. The CDR3 loop is CAQGASGRAGTQYF. The CDR3 nucleotides are TGTGCCCAGGGGGCTAGCGGGAGGGCGGGTACACAGTATTTT.

This clonotype was seen a few times. The V gene is TRBV30, the J gene TRBJ1-2, with 8 positions matching TRBD1. Germline values: CDR1 GTSNPN, CDR2 SVGIG (reference sequence). The CDR3 totals 12 residues. Trimming cost V 5 bases and J 6 bases; bases outside gene matches: 5. The CDR3 nucleotides read TGTGCCTGGGGACAGGGATGGGATGGCTACACCTTC. Residues: CAWGQGWDGYTF. Full variable domain (rest looked up from reference TRBV30 and TRBJ1-2): SQTIHQWPATLVQPVGSPLSLECTVEGTSNPNLYWYRQAAGRGLQLLFYSVGIGQISSEVPQNLSASRPQDRQFILSSKKLLLSDSGFYLCAWGQGWDGYTFGSGTRLTVV.

In this sample, this clonotype turned up many times. The CDR3 DNA sequence: TGTGCCAGCAGTTACACAGGTGGACTAGCCCACGAGCAGTACTTC. Residues: CASSYTGGLAHEQYF. The chain links TRBV6-2 or TRBV6-3 to TRBJ2-7; 8 nucleotides agree with TRBD2. The V segment lost 2 bases and the J segment 5 bases; nucleotides outside the gene matches: 8. This CDR3 comprises 15 residues. CDR1 and CDR2 (germline): MNHEY, SVGEGT.